The source of this T cell receptor beta chain is a study of control samples from healthy donors and cancer patients. The CDR3 is 13 amino acids. Germline V gene sequence: CDR1 MNHEY, CDR2 SMNVEV (reference sequence). The germline V and J ends were trimmed by 8 bases and 3 bases, with 10 bases remaining between them. TCRdb's table, derived via immunoSEQ multiplex PCR, lists solely in-frame clones and lacks some. This repertoire shows about 100,000 clones, about 90% found once; its top ten account for about 2.5%. The sample comprised blood. This clonotype was obtained from a woman between 18 and 29 years old in good health. The V gene is TRBV27, the J gene TRBJ2-2; maybe TRBD1 (6 bases). The CDR3 DNA reads as TGTGCCAGCGGCCAGGGGTACACCGGGGAGCTGTTTTTT. Encoded protein: CASGQGYTGELFF.